These 9 T cell receptor beta chains share one sample of origin, sequenced in a study of beta chain features in type 1 diabetes. Expressed TCRB transcripts were sequenced because the entire RNA isolate underwent reverse transcription. Data came from immunoSEQ multiplex PCR; TCRdb stores just in-frame clones and leaves some out. The table lists under 800,000 clones, about a sixth of them singletons. Source material: naive CD4+ T cells from blood. The receptors derive from a man aged 18 to 35 in good health.

This chain joins TRBV9 and TRBJ2-3; D could derive from TRBD1 or TRBD2 (6 bases each). The germline CDR1 and CDR2 sequences are SGDLS and YYNGEE. V was shortened by 4 bases and J by 4 bases, with 19 bases between the two germline ends. The CDR3 sequence is 16 residues long. The CDR3 is CASSSSGAGRSDTQYF. The CDR3 bases are TGTGCCAGCAGCTCGTCAGGGGCGGGAAGGTCAGATACGCAGTATTTT.

The table lists this clone with a few counts. The chain carries TRBV4-3 and TRBJ2-5; 10 positions match TRBD2. Germline CDR1 is LGHNA and CDR2 is YSLEER. V dropped 8 bases and J dropped 3; count of bases not matched to a gene: 6. The CDR3 sequence is 14 residues long. CDR3 region: CASPGTSVEETQYF. The CDR3 DNA reads as TGCGCCAGCCCCGGGACTAGCGTAGAAGAGACCCAGTACTTC.

The rearrangement joins TRBV13 to TRBJ2-1; 8 positions match TRBD1. Germline trimming cut 5 bases from V and 5 bases from J; bases unmatched to any gene: 8. The CDR3 spans 15 residues. Germline CDR1 reads PRHDT; CDR2 reads FYEKMQ (reference sequence). The CDR3 bases are TGTGCCAGCAGCCCTCGGACAGGGTGGGACAATGAGCAGTTCTTC. Its protein product is CASSPRTGWDNEQFF.

With regard to this clone: Different DNA sequences within this sample yield the same CDR3. This chain links TRBV5-4 with TRBJ2-3; 8 positions match TRBD1. Looked up from germline, CDR1 is SGHNT and CDR2 is YYREEE (reference sequence). The junction had 3 bases not matched to a gene; V was cut back by 0 bases and J by 3 bases. This CDR3 is 15 amino acids long. CDR3 DNA sequence: TGTGCCAGCAGCTTGGTTGGGACAGGAACAGATACGCAGTATTTT. This codes for CASSLVGTGTDTQYF.

There are a few counts of this clone. The J gene is TRBJ1-2, the V gene TRBV7-3; perhaps TRBD1 as D (5 bases). CDR1 and CDR2 from the germline V gene are SGHTA and FQGTGA. The CDR3 spans 15 residues. Trimming took 6 bases from V and 3 from J, leaving 17 bases between them. This CDR3 is CASSSQAGTDYGYTF. The CDR3 bases are TGTGCCAGCAGTTCACAAGCCGGGACGGACTATGGCTACACCTTC.

The rearrangement joins TRBV5-6 to TRBJ1-5, with TRBD1 as a possible D gene (5 bases). The V gene lost 4 bases and the J gene lost 2 bases, with 13 bases spanning the gap. The germline V gene encodes CDR1 SGHDT and CDR2 YYEEEE. The CDR3 has 15 amino acids. This CDR3 reads CASSLYGGGNQPQHF. Here the CDR3 DNA reads TGTGCCAGCAGCCTCTACGGGGGTGGCAATCAGCCCCAGCATTTT.

The sample holds a few counts of this clone. The rearrangement links TRBV5-4 to TRBJ1-1, with 9 bases that match TRBD1. The CDR3 is 14 residues long. Unmatched junction bases numbered 8, after V lost 4 bases and J lost 7 bases. CDR1 SGHNT and CDR2 YYREEE come from the germline V gene (reference sequence). In DNA form, the CDR3 reads TGTGCCAGCAGCCAGGGACAGGGTAGGGATGAAGCTTTCTTT. Its translation: CASSQGQGRDEAFF.

V usage is TRBV11-3 and J usage is TRBJ2-3; 7 bases map to TRBD1. Trimming at V came to 5 bases and at J to 7 bases, leaving 6 bases not matched to a gene. The CDR3 is made up of 13 amino acids. Germline lookup yields CDR1 SGHNT and CDR2 YENEEA. The CDR3 protein is CASSLYRGNTQYF. In nucleotides, the CDR3 is TGTGCCAGCAGCCTCTACAGGGGAAATACGCAGTATTTT. Full variable domain (missing parts from reference TRBV11-3 and TRBJ2-3): EAGVVQSPRYKIIEKKQPVAFWCNPISGHNTLYWYLQNLGQGPELLIRYENEEAVDDSQLPKDRFSAERLKGVDSTLKIQPAELGDSAVYLCASSLYRGNTQYFGPGTRLTVL.

This clone showed up just a few times. The chain couples TRBV5-4 to TRBJ1-2; 10 nucleotides match TRBD1. Unmatched junction bases numbered 10, after V lost 5 bases and J lost 12 bases. The germline gives CDR1 SGHNT, CDR2 YYREEE (reference sequence). This CDR3 contains 13 residues. This chain's CDR3 is CASRNDRGRGNTF. The CDR3 bases are TGTGCCAGCAGAAATGACAGGGGGCGCGGTAACACCTTC.